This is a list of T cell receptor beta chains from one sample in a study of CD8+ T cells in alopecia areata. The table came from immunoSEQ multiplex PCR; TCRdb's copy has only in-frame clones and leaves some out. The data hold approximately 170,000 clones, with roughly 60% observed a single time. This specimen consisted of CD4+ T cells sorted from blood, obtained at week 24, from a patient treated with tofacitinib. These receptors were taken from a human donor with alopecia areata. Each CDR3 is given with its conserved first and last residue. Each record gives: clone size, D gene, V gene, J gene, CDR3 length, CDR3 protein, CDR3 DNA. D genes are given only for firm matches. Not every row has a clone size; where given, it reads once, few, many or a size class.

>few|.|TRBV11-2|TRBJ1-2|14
CASSRSTGNYGYTF
TGTGCCAGCAGCCGGTCAACAGGGAACTATGGCTACACCTTC
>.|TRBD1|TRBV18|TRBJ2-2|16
CASSLGTGRNTGELFF
TGTGCCAGCTCCCTTGGGACAGGGAGGAACACCGGGGAGCTGTTTTTT
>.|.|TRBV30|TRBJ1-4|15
CAWSVGQALNEKLFF
TGTGCCTGGAGTGTCGGTCAGGCTCTTAATGAAAAACTGTTTTTT
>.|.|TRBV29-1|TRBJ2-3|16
CSVDLSSGRLWNTQYF
TGCAGCGTTGATCTATCGTCGGGGCGGCTGTGGAATACGCAGTATTTT
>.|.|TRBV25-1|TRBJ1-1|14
CASSEEGGVSEAFF
TGTGCCAGCAGCGAAGAGGGGGGGGTGTCAGAAGCTTTCTTT
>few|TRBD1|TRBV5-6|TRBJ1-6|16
CASSRGPGTGNSPLHF
TGTGCCAGCAGCCGGGGGCCCGGGACAGGGAATTCACCCCTCCACTTT
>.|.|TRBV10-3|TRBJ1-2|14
CAISESTVNYGYTF
TGTGCCATCAGTGAGTCGACAGTAAACTATGGCTACACCTTC
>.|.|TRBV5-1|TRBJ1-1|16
CASSRSAGAGNTEAFF
TGCGCCAGCAGCCGTTCGGCAGGGGCGGGTAACACTGAAGCTTTCTTT
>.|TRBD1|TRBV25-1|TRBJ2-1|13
CASKGQQYNEQFF
TGTGCCAGCAAGGGACAGCAGTACAATGAGCAGTTCTTC
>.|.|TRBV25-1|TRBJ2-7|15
CASSGGGATPYEQYF
TGTGCCAGCAGTGGAGGGGGGGCTACCCCCTACGAGCAGTACTTC
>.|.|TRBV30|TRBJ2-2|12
CAWTGGVGELFF
TGTGCCTGGACCGGGGGTGTCGGGGAGCTGTTTTTT
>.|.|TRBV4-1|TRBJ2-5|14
CASSQEGTVGTQYF
TGCGCCAGCAGCCAAGAGGGAACAGTCGGGACCCAGTACTTC
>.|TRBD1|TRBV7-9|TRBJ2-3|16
CASSATQGGETDTQYF
TGTGCCAGCAGCGCAACACAGGGGGGTGAAACAGATACGCAGTATTTT
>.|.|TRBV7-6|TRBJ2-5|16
CASSTGGPDRRETQYF
TGTGCCAGCAGCACGGGGGGCCCCGACCGCCGAGAGACCCAGTACTTC
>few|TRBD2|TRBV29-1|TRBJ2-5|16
CSVSSRLAGFQETQYF
TGCAGCGTTTCGTCGCGACTAGCGGGCTTTCAAGAGACCCAGTACTTC
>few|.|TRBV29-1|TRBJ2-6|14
CSVDGGDGANVLTF
TGCAGCGTAGACGGGGGCGATGGGGCCAACGTCCTGACTTTC
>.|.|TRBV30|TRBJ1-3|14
CAWSVRGAGNTIYF
TGTGCCTGGAGTGTACGTGGGGCTGGAAACACCATATATTTT
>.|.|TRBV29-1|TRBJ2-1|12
CSALSWANEQFF
TGCAGCGCACTGTCTTGGGCGAATGAGCAGTTCTTC
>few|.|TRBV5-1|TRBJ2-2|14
CASEKGTNTGELFF
TGCGCCAGCGAGAAAGGAACGAACACCGGGGAGCTGTTTTTT
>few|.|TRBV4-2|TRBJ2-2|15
CASSHDTGNTGELFF
TGTGCCAGCAGCCATGACACTGGGAACACCGGGGAGCTGTTTTTT
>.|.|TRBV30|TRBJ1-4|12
CAWSGLSEKLFF
TGTGCCTGGAGCGGGCTAAGTGAAAAACTGTTTTTT
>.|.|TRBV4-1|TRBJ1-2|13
CASSGRGNYGYTF
TGCGCCAGCAGCGGCAGGGGAAACTATGGCTACACCTTC